This paragraph reports one TCR beta chain. The sample originates from a study of blood T cell repertoires in COVID-19. The method was immunoSEQ multiplex PCR; TCRdb's version includes in-frame clones alone and lacks a portion of them. The data show about 140,000 clones, more than 60% seen once. The CDR3 loop spans 14 amino acids. Germline V gene sequence: CDR1 MNHEY, CDR2 SMNVEV (reference sequence). V was pared by 3 bases and J by 5 bases, with 11 bases between. The sequenced sample consisted of peripheral blood. This chain connects TRBV27 to TRBJ1-5; TRBD1 is a possible D gene (5 bases). This sequence was found in a woman in her forties or fifties with active or convalescent COVID-19. The CDR3 bases are TGTGCCAGCAGTTTGGGGGGTGACGATCAGCCCCAGCATTTT. As protein: CASSLGGDDQPQHF.